This TCR beta chain came from a study of OX40 agonist ivuxolimab in advanced cancers. Looking at the study overall: Three patients had partial responses: one hepatocellular carcinoma, two cutaneous melanoma.

The germline V gene has CDR1 SGHRS and CDR2 YFSETQ. The CDR3 loop spans 17 amino acids. V was pared by 0 bases and J by 1 base, with 13 bases between. Clones were read by immunoSEQ multiplex PCR, and TCRdb kept only the in-frame ones, dropping some. The data show more than 65,000 clones, with approximately 91% seen just once and around 0.7% held by the top ten. A remark on this clone: Its antigen is undetermined.

Points from the study as a whole: At 0.1 to 3.0 mg/kg, CD4+ and CD8+ blood T cells expanded clonally by week 6.

Sequences were derived from CD4+ or CD8+ T cells sorted from blood, sampled in a trial of the OX40 agonist ivuxolimab. The TCR comes from an adult with an advanced solid tumor such as melanoma, head and neck, liver or kidney cancer. V is TRBV5-1 and J is TRBJ2-2; the D is unclear. The CDR3 sequence is CASSLVGRTVNTGELFF. CDR3 sequence (DNA): TGCGCCAGCAGCTTGGTAGGGCGGACGGTGAACACCGGGGAGCTGTTTTTT.